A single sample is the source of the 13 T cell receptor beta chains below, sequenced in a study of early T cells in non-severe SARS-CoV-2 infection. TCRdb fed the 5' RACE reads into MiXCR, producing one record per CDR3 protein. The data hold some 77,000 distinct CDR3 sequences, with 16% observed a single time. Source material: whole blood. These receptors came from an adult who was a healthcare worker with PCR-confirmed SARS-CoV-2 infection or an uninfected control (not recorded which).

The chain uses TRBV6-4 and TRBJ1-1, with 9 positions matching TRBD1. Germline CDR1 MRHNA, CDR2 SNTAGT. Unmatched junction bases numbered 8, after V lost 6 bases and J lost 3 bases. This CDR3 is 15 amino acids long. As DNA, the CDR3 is TGTGCCAGCAGGCGACAGGGGGGCGGGTACACTGAAGCTTTCTTT. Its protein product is CASRRQGGGYTEAFF.

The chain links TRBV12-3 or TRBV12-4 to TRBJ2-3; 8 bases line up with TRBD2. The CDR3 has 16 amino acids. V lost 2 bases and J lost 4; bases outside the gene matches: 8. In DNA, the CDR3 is TGTGCCAGCAGTTTACTCTTGCGGGGGGTCGCAGATACGCAGTATTTT. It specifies CASSLLLRGVADTQYF.

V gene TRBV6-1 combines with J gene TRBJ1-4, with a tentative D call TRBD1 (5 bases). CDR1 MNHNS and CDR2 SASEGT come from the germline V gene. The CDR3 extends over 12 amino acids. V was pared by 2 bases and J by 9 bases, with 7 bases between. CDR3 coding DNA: TGTGCCAGCAGTGAACCAGGGAAAAAACTGTTTTTT. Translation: CASSEPGKKLFF.

This CDR3 reads CAWVHSDRIGTEAFF. CDR3 nucleotides: TGTGCCTGGGTCCACTCGGACAGGATCGGAACTGAAGCTTTCTTT. The J gene is TRBJ1-1, the V gene TRBV30; 7 nucleotides line up with TRBD1. The germline gives CDR1 GTSNPN, CDR2 SVGIG (reference sequence). The CDR3 is 15 amino acids. Unmatched junction bases numbered 14, after V lost 5 bases and J lost 5 bases.

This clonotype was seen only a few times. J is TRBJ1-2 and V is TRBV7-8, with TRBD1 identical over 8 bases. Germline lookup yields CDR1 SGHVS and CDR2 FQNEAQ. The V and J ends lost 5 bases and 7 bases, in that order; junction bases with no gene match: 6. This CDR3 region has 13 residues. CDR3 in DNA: TGTGCCAGCAGCCTACAGGGGGGCCTTGGCTACACCTTC. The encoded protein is CASSLQGGLGYTF. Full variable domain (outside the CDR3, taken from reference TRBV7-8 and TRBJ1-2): GAGVSQSPRYKVAKRGQDVALRCDPISGHVSLFWYQQALGQGPEFLTYFQNEAQLDKSGLPSDRFFAERPEGSVSTLKIQRTQQEDSAVYLCASSLQGGLGYTFGSGTRLTVV.

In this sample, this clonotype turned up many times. Here the CDR3 DNA reads TGTGCCAGCAGCCTCGCCCCGGGAGCGCACTATGGCTACACCTTC. As protein: CASSLAPGAHYGYTF. The chain is built from TRBV11-3 and TRBJ1-2; unclear D gene. The CDR3 totals 15 residues. Germline CDR1 and CDR2: SGHNT and YENEEA. The germline V and J ends were trimmed by 5 bases and 3 bases, with 16 bases remaining between them.

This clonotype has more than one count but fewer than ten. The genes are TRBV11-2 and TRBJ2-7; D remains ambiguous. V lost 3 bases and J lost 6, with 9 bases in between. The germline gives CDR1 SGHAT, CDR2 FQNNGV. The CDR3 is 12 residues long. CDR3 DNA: TGTGCCAGCAGCTTTACTGGGTTCGAGCAGTACTTC. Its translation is CASSFTGFEQYF. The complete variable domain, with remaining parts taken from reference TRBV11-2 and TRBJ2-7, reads EAGVAQSPRYKIIEKRQSVAFWCNPISGHATLYWYQQILGQGPKLLIQFQNNGVVDDSQLPKDRFSAERLKGVDSTLKIQPAKLEDSAVYLCASSFTGFEQYFGPGTRLTVT.

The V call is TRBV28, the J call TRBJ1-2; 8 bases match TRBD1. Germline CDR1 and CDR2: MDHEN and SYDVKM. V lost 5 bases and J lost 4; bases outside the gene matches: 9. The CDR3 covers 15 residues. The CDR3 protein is CASSPRTGLGYGYTF. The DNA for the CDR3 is TGTGCCAGCAGTCCGCGGACAGGGTTGGGCTATGGCTACACCTTC.

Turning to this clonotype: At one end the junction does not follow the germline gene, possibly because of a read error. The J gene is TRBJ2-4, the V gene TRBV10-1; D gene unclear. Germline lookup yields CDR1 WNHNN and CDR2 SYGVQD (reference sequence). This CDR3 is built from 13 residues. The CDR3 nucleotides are TGCACCAGCAGTGAACGGCCTTTCGACATTCAGTACTTC. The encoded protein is CTSSERPFDIQYF.

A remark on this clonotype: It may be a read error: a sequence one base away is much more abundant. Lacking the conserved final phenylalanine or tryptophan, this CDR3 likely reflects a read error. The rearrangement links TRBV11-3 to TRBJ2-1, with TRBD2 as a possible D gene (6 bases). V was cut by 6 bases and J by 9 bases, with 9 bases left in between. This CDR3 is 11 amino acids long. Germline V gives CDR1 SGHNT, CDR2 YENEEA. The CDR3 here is CASRARGEQFL. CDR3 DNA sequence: TGTGCCAGCAGGGCGCGGGGTGAGCAGTTCTTA.

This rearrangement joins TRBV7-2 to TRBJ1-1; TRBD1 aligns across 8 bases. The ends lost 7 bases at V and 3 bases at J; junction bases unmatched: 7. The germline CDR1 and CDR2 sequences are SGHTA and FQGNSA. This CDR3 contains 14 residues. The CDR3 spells CASNKQGGYTEAFF. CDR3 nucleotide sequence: TGTGCCAGCAATAAACAGGGGGGATACACTGAAGCTTTCTTT.

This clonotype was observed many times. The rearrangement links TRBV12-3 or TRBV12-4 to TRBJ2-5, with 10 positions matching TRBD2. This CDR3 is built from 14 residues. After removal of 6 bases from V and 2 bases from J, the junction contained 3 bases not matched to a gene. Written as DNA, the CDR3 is TGTGCCAGCAGCCGGACTAGCGGACAAGAGACCCAGTACTTC. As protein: CASSRTSGQETQYF.

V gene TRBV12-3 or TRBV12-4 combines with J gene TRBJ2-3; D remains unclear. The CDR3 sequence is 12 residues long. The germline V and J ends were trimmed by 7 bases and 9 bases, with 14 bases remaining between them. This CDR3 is CASTPTAGTQYF. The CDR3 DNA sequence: TGTGCCAGCACCCCAACAGCTGGCACGCAGTATTTT.